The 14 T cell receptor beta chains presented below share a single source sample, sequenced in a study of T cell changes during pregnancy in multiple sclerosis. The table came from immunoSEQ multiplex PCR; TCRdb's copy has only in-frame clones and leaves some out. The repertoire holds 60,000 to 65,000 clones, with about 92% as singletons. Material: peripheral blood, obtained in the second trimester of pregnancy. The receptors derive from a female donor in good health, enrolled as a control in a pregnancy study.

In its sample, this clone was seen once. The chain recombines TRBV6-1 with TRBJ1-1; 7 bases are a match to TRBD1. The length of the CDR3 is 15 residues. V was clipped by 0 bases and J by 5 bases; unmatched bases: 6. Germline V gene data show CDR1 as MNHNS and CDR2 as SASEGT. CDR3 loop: CASSEAEGAGTEAFF. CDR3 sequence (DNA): TGTGCCAGCAGTGAAGCCGAGGGGGCAGGTACTGAAGCTTTCTTT.

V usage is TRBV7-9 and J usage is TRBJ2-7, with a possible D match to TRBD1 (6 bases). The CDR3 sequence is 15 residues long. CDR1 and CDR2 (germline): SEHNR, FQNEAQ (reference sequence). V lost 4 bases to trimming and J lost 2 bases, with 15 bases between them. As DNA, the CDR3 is TGTGCCAGCAGCTCTTCCCTGACAGGTCCCTACGAGCAGTACTTC. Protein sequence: CASSSSLTGPYEQYF.

CDR3 sequence: CASSPLVSGTPYNEQFF. CDR3 DNA sequence: TGTGCCAGCAGCCCCTTAGTTAGCGGGACACCCTACAATGAGCAGTTCTTC. The V call is TRBV11-2, the J call TRBJ2-1; 8 bases align to TRBD2. This CDR3 is built from 17 residues. Germline CDR1 SGHAT, CDR2 FQNNGV. V gave up 5 bases and J gave up 2 bases; unmatched junction bases: 11.

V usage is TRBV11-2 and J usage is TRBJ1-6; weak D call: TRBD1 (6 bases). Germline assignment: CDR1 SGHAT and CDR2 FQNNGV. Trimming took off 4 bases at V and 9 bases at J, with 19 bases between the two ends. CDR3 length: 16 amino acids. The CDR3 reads CASSSTPWDTLSPLHF. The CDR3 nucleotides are TGTGCCAGCAGCTCCACCCCTTGGGACACTCTTTCACCCCTCCACTTT.

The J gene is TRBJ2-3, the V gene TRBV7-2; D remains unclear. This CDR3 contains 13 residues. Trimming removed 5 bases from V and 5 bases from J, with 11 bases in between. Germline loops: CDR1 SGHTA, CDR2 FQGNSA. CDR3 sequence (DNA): TGTGCCAGCAGCGCCAATGCCAGAGATACGCAGTATTTT. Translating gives CASSANARDTQYF.

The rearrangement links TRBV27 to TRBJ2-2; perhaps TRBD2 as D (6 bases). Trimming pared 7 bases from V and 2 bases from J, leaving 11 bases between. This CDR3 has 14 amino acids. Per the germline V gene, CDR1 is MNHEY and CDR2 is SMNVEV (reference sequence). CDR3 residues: CASIPAGNTGELFF. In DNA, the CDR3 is TGTGCCAGCATACCAGCGGGTAACACCGGGGAGCTGTTTTTT.

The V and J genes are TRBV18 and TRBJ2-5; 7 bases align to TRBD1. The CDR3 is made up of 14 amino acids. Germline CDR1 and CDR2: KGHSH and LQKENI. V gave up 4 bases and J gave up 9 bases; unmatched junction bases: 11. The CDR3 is CASSLGQALEAQYF. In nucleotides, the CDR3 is TGTGCCAGCTCACTAGGACAGGCCTTGGAGGCCCAGTACTTC.

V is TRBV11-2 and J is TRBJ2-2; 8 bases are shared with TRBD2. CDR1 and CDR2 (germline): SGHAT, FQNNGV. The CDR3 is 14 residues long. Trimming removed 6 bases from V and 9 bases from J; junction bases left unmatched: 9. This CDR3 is CASRYPGLEWELFF. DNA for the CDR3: TGTGCCAGCAGGTACCCGGGACTAGAATGGGAGCTGTTTTTT.

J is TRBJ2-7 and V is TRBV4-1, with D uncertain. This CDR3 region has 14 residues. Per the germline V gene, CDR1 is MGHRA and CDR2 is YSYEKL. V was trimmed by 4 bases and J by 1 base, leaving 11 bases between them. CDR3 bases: TGCGCCAGCAGCCGGAATCTAGTTTCCTACGAGCAGTACTTC. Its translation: CASSRNLVSYEQYF.

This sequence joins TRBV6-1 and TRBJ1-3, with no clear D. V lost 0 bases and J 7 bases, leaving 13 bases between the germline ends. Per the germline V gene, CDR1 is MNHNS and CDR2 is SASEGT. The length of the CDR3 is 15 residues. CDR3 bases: TGTGCCAGCAGTGAAGCGCTAGGACGAGGGAACACCATATATTTT. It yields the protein CASSEALGRGNTIYF.

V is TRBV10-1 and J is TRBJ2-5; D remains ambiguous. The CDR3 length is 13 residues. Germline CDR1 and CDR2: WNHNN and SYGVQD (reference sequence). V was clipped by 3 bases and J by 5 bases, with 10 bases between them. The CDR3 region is CASSDRLGETQYF. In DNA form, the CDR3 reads TGCGCCAGCAGTGATCGGCTCGGGGAGACCCAGTACTTC.

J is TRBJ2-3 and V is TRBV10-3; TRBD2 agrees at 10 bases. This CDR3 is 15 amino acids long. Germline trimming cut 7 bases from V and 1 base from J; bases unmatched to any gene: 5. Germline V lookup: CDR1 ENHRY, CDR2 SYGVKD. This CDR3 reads CAITSSGGGTDTQYF. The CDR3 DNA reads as TGTGCCATCACTTCTAGCGGGGGAGGCACAGATACGCAGTATTTT.

The CDR3 nucleotides are TGTGCCAGCACCTCTGCGGCTAGCGGGAACACAGATACGCAGTATTTT. Translating gives CASTSAASGNTDTQYF. This chain links TRBV9 with TRBJ2-3, with 9 bases aligning to TRBD2. This CDR3 is built from 16 residues. CDR1 SGDLS and CDR2 YYNGEE come from the germline V gene. Trimming removed 6 bases from V and 2 bases from J; junction bases left unmatched: 10.

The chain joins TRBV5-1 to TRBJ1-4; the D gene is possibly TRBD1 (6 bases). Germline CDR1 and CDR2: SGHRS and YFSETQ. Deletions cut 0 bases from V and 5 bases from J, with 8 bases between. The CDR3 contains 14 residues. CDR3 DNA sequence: TGCGCCAGCAGCTTGGAGCAGGGGAATGAAAAACTGTTTTTT. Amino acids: CASSLEQGNEKLFF.